These 4 T cell receptor delta chains originate from one sample sequenced in a study of γδ T cells in repeated Plasmodium falciparum infection. With CATT, TCRdb re-called clones from the multiplex PCR reads. The table has around 82,000 delta-chain clones, under 1.5% seen once. Gammadelta T cells were flow-sorted from PBMC into Vgamma9/Vdelta2+ and Vdelta2-negative populations for bulk analysis. Sequenced sample: gamma-delta T cells from blood. The receptor source for this set is a pool of human donors (malaria-infected and uninfected, not separated).

Judged by abundance, this clone is medium-sized. Different DNA sequences within this sample yield the same CDR3. The chain carries TRDV1 and TRDJ1; D unclear. Trimming took 4 bases from V and 1 from J, leaving 28 bases between them. The germline V gene encodes CDR1 TSWWSYY and CDR2 QGS. This CDR3 contains 20 residues. For the CDR3, the DNA is TGTGCTCTTGGGGGGCACCGGAGAAGGGCTCGCCCACTAACCACCGATAAACTCATCTTT. It translates to CALGGHRRRARPLTTDKLIF.

This clone came up many times. This is likely an artifact of a read error, given a far larger clone one base away. In the same sample, other DNA sequences code for this CDR3. The V and J genes are TRDV2 and TRDJ3, with 9 bases aligning to TRDD3. TCRdb lists no J gene, so it was determined here by aligning the DNA to germline. CDR1 and CDR2 from the germline V gene are GEAIGNYY and EKD. J was trimmed by 0 bases and V by 3 bases; bases with no gene match: 11. The CDR3 consists of 20 residues. CDR3: CACDLLLGDASSWDTRQMFF. For the CDR3, the DNA is TGTGCCTGTGACCTCTTGCTGGGGGATGCGAGCTCCTGGGACACCCGACAGATGTTTTTC.

Notes on this clone: The mismatch at residue 16 between this DNA's translation and the TCRdb protein of a much larger clone likely reflects a read error; the protein shown is translated from the DNA. The chain joins TRDV1 to TRDJ1; TRDD2 matches 7 bases. This CDR3 contains 21 residues. The V segment lost 1 base and the J segment 4 bases; nucleotides outside the gene matches: 24. CDR1 is TSWWSYY and CDR2 is QGS in the germline V gene. This CDR3 is CALGEPIRISYGVSYNDKLIF. Here the CDR3 DNA reads TGTGCTCTTGGGGAACCGATCCGAATTTCCTACGGGGTCTCGTACAACGATAAACTCATCTTT.

This clone was detected only a few times. TCRdb assigns this DNA the protein of a much larger clone, which departs from its translation at residue 16; this likely reflects a read error, and the protein shown comes from translating the DNA. The chain uses TRDV1 and TRDJ4; 12 bases are a match to TRDD3. In the absence of a J gene in TCRdb, the DNA was matched to germline to assign it here. J lost 3 bases, V lost 0 bases, and 17 bases had no gene match. The V gene's germline CDR1 is TSWWSYY and CDR2 QGS. The length of the CDR3 is 20 residues. The CDR3 sequence: CALGELSYPWGIRDSGPLIF. The CDR3 bases are TGTGCTCTTGGGGAACTATCTTACCCCTGGGGGATACGTGATTCCGGACCCCTGATCTTT.